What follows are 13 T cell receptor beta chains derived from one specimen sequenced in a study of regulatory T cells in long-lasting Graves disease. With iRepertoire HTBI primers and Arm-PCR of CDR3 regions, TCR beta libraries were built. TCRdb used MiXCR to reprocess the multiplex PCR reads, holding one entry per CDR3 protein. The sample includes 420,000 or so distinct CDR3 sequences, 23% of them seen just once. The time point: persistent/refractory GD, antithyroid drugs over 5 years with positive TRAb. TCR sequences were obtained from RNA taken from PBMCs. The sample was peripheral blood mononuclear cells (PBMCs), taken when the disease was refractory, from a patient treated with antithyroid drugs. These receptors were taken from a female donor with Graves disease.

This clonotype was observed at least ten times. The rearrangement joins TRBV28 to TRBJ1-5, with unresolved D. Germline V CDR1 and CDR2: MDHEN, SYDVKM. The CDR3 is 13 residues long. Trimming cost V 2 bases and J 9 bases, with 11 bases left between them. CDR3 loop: CASSLEYGGPQHF. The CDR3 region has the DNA TGTGCCAGCAGTTTAGAGTACGGCGGGCCCCAGCATTTT.

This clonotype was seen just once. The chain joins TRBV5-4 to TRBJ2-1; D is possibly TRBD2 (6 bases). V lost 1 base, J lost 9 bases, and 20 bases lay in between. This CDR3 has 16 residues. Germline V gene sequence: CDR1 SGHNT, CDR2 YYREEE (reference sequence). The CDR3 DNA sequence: TGTGCCAGCAGCTTGCGTGCTAGCGCCGCGGGTCGTGAGCAGTTCTTC. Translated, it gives CASSLRASAAGREQFF.

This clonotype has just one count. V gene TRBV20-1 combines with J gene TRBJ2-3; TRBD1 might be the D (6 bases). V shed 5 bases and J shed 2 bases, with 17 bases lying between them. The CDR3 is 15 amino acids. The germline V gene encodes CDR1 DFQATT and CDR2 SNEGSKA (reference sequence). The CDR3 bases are TGCAGTGCTCCTCAGGGGACGGTTAACACAGATACGCAGTATTTT. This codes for CSAPQGTVNTDTQYF.

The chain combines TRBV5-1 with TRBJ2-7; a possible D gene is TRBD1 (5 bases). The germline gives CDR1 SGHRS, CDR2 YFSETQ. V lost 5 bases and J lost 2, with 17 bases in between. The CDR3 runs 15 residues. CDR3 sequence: CASRSTGLGPYEQYF. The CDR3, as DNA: TGCGCCAGCAGGTCCACAGGTCTTGGTCCCTACGAGCAGTACTTC.

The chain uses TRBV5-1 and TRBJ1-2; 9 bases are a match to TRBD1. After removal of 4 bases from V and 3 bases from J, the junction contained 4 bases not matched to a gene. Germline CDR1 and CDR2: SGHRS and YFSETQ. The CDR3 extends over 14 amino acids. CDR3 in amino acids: CASSRDRVDYGYTF. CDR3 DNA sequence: TGCGCCAGCAGCCGGGACAGGGTGGACTATGGCTACACCTTC.

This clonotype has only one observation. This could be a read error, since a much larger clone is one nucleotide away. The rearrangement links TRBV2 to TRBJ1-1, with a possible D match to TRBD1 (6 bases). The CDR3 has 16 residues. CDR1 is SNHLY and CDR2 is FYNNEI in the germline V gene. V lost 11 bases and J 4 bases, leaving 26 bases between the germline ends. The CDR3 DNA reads TGTGCCGGAGCCGTGGGGGGGGGCGGCGGGGGCACTGAAGCTTTCTTT. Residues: CAGAVGGGGGGTEAFF.

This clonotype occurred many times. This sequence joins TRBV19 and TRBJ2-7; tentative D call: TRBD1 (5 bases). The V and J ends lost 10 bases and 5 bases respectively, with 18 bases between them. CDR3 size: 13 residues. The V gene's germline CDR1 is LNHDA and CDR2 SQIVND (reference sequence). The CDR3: CATARRQLDEQYF. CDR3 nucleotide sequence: TGTGCCACCGCCCGGAGACAGCTCGACGAGCAGTACTTC.

This chain's CDR3 is CASSLALISIEQFF. CDR3 nucleotides: TGTGCCAGCAGCTTAGCCTTGATCTCAATTGAGCAGTTCTTC. The rearrangement links TRBV13 to TRBJ2-1; no definite D call. Trimming removed 1 base at V and 9 bases at J, with 13 bases between. CDR1 and CDR2 (germline): PRHDT, FYEKMQ (reference sequence). The CDR3 runs 14 residues.

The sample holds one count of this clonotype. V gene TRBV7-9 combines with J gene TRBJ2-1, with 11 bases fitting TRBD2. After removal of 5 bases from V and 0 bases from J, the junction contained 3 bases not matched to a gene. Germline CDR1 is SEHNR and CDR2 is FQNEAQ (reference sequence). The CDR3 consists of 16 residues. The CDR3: CASSPTSGTSYNEQFF. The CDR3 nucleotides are TGTGCCAGCAGCCCGACTAGCGGGACCTCCTACAATGAGCAGTTCTTC. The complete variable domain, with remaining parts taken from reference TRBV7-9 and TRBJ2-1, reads DTGVSQNPRHKITKRGQNVTFRCDPISEHNRLYWYRQTLGQGPEFLTYFQNEAQLEKSRLLSDRFSAERPKGSFSTLEIQRTEQGDSAMYLCASSPTSGTSYNEQFFGPGTRLTVL.

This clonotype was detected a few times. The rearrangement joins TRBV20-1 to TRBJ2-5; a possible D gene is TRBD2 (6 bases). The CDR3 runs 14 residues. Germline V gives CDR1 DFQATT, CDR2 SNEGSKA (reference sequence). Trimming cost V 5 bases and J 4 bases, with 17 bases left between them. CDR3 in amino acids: CSAGPGRQRETQYF. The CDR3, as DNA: TGCAGTGCTGGCCCCGGGAGACAAAGAGAGACCCAGTACTTC.

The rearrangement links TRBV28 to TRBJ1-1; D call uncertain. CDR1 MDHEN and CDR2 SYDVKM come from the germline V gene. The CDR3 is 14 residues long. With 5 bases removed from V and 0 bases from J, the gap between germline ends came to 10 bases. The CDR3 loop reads CASSPNRLNTEAFF. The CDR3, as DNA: TGTGCCAGCAGTCCCAATCGACTGAACACTGAAGCTTTCTTT.

CDR3 amino acids: CASSYTWGVRREGNYNEQFF. In DNA form, the CDR3 reads TGTGCCAGCAGCTATACTTGGGGTGTCAGGCGGGAGGGGAACTACAATGAGCAGTTCTTC. This chain joins TRBV7-9 and TRBJ2-1; 9 nucleotides align to TRBD2. This CDR3 has 20 amino acids. V was clipped by 4 bases and J by 3 bases; unmatched bases: 19. Germline V gene sequence: CDR1 SEHNR, CDR2 FQNEAQ (reference sequence).

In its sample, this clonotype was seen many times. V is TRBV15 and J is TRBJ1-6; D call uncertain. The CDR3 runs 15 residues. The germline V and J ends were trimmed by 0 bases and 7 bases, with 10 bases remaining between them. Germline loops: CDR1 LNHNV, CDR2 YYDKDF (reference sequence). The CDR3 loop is CATSRDHARNSPLHF. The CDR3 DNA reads TGTGCCACCAGCAGAGACCATGCTCGGAATTCACCCCTCCACTTT.